These 9 T cell receptor beta chains were sequenced from one sample in a study of CD8 T cells in ankylosing spondylitis. MiXCR was run by TCRdb on the 5' RACE reads, yielding one entry per CDR3 protein. The data show about 240,000 distinct CDR3 sequences, with over 8.5% seen just once and approximately 6.3% held by the top ten. The specimen was blood, either unsorted or a sorted T cell fraction (not recorded which). These receptors were obtained from a male donor with ankylosing spondylitis or in good health (not recorded which).

This clonotype has a count of ten or more. The chain employs TRBV24-1 and TRBJ2-3; no reliable D call. CDR1 is KGHDR, CDR2 SFDVKD, per germline. V dropped 3 bases and J dropped 5 bases, with 14 bases sitting between them. The CDR3 covers 15 residues. The CDR3 coding sequence is TGTGCCACCAGTGATCAACCCGGATCAGGAGATACGCAGTATTTT. It encodes CATSDQPGSGDTQYF.

A few counts support this clonotype. The chain joins TRBV7-9 to TRBJ1-1; TRBD1 might be the D (5 bases). The V gene's germline CDR1 is SEHNR and CDR2 FQNEAQ (reference sequence). This CDR3 has 16 residues. V was cut by 1 base and J by 8 bases, with 20 bases left in between. The CDR3 spells CASSLGVGSGWGEAFF. The CDR3, as DNA: TGTGCCAGCAGCTTAGGGGTCGGCTCAGGGTGGGGCGAAGCTTTCTTT.

As to this clonotype: This clone may be a read error of a much larger clone one base away. CDR3 sequence reads: CASAMGQINTEAFF. The CDR3 DNA sequence: TGCGCCAGCGCGATGGGACAGATTAACACTGAAGCTTTCTTT. The chain uses TRBV5-1 and TRBJ1-1, with TRBD1 matching 7 bases. V lost 7 bases, J lost 2 bases, and 8 bases stayed unmatched. This CDR3 has 14 residues. Germline V lookup: CDR1 SGHRS, CDR2 YFSETQ.

Concerning this clonotype itself: A much bigger clone sits one base away, suggesting this may be a read error. This chain uses TRBV19 with TRBJ2-2; 12 positions match TRBD2. Germline values: CDR1 LNHDA, CDR2 SQIVND (reference sequence). CDR3 length: 17 amino acids. The CDR3 here is CASTETSGGINTRELFF. The DNA of the CDR3 is TGTGCCAGTACCGAGACTAGCGGGGGAATCAACACCAGGGAGCTGTTTTTT. The whole variable domain, remainder taken from reference TRBV19 and TRBJ2-2, is DGGITQSPKYLFRKEGQNVTLSCEQNLNHDAMYWYRQDPGQGLRLIYYSQIVNDFQKGDIAEGYSVSREKKESFPLTVTSAQKNPTAFYLCASTETSGGINTRELFFGEGSRLTVL.

In this sample, this clonotype turned up a few times. The rearrangement uses TRBV12-3 or TRBV12-4 and TRBJ2-7; TRBD1 matches at 7 bases. V was clipped by 5 bases and J by 2 bases; unmatched bases: 6. The CDR3 runs to 14 residues. Written as DNA, the CDR3 is TGTGCCAGCAGTCCGACAGGGCGTCCCTACGAGCAGTACTTC. Protein sequence: CASSPTGRPYEQYF.

This clonotype has a handful of counts. The rearrangement uses TRBV5-1 and TRBJ2-3; 9 nucleotides agree with TRBD2. The CDR3 is made up of 15 amino acids. Trimming removed 0 bases from V and 4 bases from J; junction bases left unmatched: 3. CDR1 and CDR2 (germline): SGHRS, YFSETQ. CDR3 DNA: TGCGCCAGCAGCTTGGGCGGGGGGGCATCAGATACGCAGTATTTT. It yields the protein CASSLGGGASDTQYF.

This chain links TRBV7-6 with TRBJ2-2, with D perhaps TRBD2 (6 bases). In germline, CDR1 is SGHVS, CDR2 FNYEAQ. The CDR3 length is 16 residues. Trimming took 1 base from V and 5 from J, leaving 14 bases between them. The CDR3: CASSLVGSGVTGELFF. The CDR3 DNA sequence: TGTGCCAGCAGCTTAGTAGGGTCGGGGGTAACCGGGGAGCTGTTTTTT.

This clonotype has at least ten counts. This sequence joins TRBV29-1 and TRBJ2-7; 9 nucleotides match TRBD1. Trimming removed 7 bases from V and 2 bases from J; junction bases left unmatched: 6. The V gene's germline CDR1 is SQVTM and CDR2 ANQGSEA. The CDR3 consists of 13 residues. The CDR3 spells CSAWTGEAYEQYF. Written as DNA, the CDR3 is TGCAGCGCCTGGACAGGGGAGGCCTACGAGCAGTACTTC.

This clonotype was seen at least ten times. The genes are TRBV20-1 and TRBJ2-1, with TRBD2 as a possible D gene (5 bases). CDR1 and CDR2 from the germline V gene are DFQATT and SNEGSKA (reference sequence). The CDR3 has 16 amino acids. Trimming left V 0 bases short and J 0 bases short, with 12 bases between. The CDR3 nucleotides read TGCAGTGCTAGAGATCGAGCGGAGAGCTCCTACAATGAGCAGTTCTTC. Amino acid sequence: CSARDRAESSYNEQFF.